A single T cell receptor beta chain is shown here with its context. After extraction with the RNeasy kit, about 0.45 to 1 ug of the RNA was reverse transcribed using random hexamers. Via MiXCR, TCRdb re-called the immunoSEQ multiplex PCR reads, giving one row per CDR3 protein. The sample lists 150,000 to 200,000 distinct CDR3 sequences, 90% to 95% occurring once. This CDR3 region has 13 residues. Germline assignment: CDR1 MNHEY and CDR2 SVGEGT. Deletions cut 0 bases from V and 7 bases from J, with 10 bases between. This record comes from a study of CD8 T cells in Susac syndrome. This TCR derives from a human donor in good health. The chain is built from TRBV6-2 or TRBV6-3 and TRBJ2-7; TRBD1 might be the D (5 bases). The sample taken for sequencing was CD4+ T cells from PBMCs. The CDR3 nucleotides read TGTGCCAGCAGTTACTCGACAGCTAGGGAGCAGTACTTC. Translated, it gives CASSYSTAREQYF.